This is a list of T cell receptor beta chains from one sample in a study of Ad26.COV2.S vaccination and SARS-CoV-2 variants. The data were produced by immunoSEQ multiplex PCR, yet TCRdb's version contains in-frame clones alone and is incomplete. The sample includes about 400,000 clones, 83% seen only once; the top ten take about 7.4%. The source was peripheral blood, collected in a trial of Ad26.COV2.S vaccine versus placebo. The source is a person between 18 and 65 years old who received the Ad26.COV2.S COVID-19 vaccine or a placebo. The CDR3 runs from the conserved cysteine through the conserved F or W. D genes are given only for firm matches. For some rows the clone size is stated as once, few or many, or as a class when expanded; others skip it.

size	D	V	J	DNA	CDR3
-	-	TRBV7-9	TRBJ1-1	TGTGCCCTATGGTCCGGGCCCCGGGAAAAGAAGACTGAAGCTTTCTTT	CALWSGPREKKTEAFF
-	-	TRBV9	TRBJ1-2	TGTGCCAGCAGCGCGGACGTATGGGGGGGCTACACCTTC	CASSADVWGGYTF
-	-	TRBV2	TRBJ2-7	TGTGCCAGCAGTGAAGTAGGCAGTGCCTACGAGCAGTACTTC	CASSEVGSAYEQYF
-	-	TRBV6-5	TRBJ2-2	TGTGCCAGGGGGTGGGACACCGGGGAGCTGTTTTTT	CARGWDTGELFF
-	-	TRBV6-5	TRBJ2-3	TGTGCCAGCAGTTACAGGGAATCAGATACGCAGTATTTT	CASSYRESDTQYF
-	-	TRBV27	TRBJ1-2	TGTGCCAGCAGTTTGGGACAAGACTATGGCTACACCTTC	CASSLGQDYGYTF
few	-	TRBV9	TRBJ1-2	TGTGCCAGCAGCCATTTAGGGGCCTACACCTTC	CASSHLGAYTF
-	TRBD2	TRBV6-2/TRBV6-3	TRBJ2-7	TGTGCCAGCAGTTACTCACGGGGGGCCTACGAGCAGTACTTC	CASSYSRGAYEQYF
-	TRBD2	TRBV9	TRBJ2-1	TGTGCCAGCAGCTTCCGAATAGCGGGAGGCTACAATGAGCAGTTCTTC	CASSFRIAGGYNEQFF
-	TRBD1	TRBV6-6	TRBJ1-3	TGTGCCAGCACCGGCCACAGGGGGCCTAAAAACACCATATATTTT	CASTGHRGPKNTIYF
-	-	TRBV9	TRBJ2-7	TGTGCCAGCAGCGTGCCCGGGGGACGGCAGTACTTC	CASSVPGGRQYF
-	TRBD1	TRBV29-1	TRBJ1-2	TGCAGCGTTGAATACTCGCGGGACAGGGGAAGAGGACATGGCTACACCTTC	CSVEYSRDRGRGHGYTF
-	-	TRBV12-3/TRBV12-4	TRBJ2-2	TGTGCCAGCAGTCCCCAAAGTACCGGGGAGCTGTTTTTT	CASSPQSTGELFF
-	-	TRBV24-1	TRBJ2-1	TGTGCCACCAGTGATTTGCAAGAGGAGCAGTTCTTC	CATSDLQEEQFF
-	-	TRBV7-9	TRBJ2-5	TGTGCCAGCAGCTTTACAGGGTACTCTCCCATAGGGGAGACCCAGTACTTC	CASSFTGYSPIGETQYF
-	-	TRBV9	TRBJ2-4	TGTGCCAGCAGACCTCCGGGACTTACTTACTTC	CASRPPGLTYF
-	-	TRBV27	TRBJ1-1	TGTGCCAGCAGTCGCGGGGACCCGAACACTGAAGCTTTCTTT	CASSRGDPNTEAFF
once	-	TRBV14	TRBJ2-4	TGTGCCAGCAGCCAAGATCTCTCAGGAAACATTCAGTACTTC	CASSQDLSGNIQYF
-	TRBD2	TRBV7-3	TRBJ2-5	TGTGCCAGCAGCTTAAATGCGGGAGGCCAAGAGACCCAGTACTTC	CASSLNAGGQETQYF
once	-	TRBV5-5	TRBJ2-7	TGTGCCAGCAGCTTGGGACTATTTAGCTCCTACGAGCAGTACTTC	CASSLGLFSSYEQYF
once	-	TRBV5-1	TRBJ2-5	TGCGCCAGCAGCTTGGCCCCGGGGGAGACCCAGTACTTC	CASSLAPGETQYF
-	TRBD2	TRBV12-5	TRBJ2-5	TGTGCTAGTGGTTTGTTTACTAGCGGGAGTGGGGAGACCCAGTACTTC	CASGLFTSGSGETQYF
-	-	TRBV5-4	TRBJ2-1	TGTGCCAGCAGCTTGTTGACAGACAATGAGCAGTTCTTC	CASSLLTDNEQFF
-	-	TRBV24-1	TRBJ1-1	TGTGCCACCAGTGGGCAGCCTTACACTGAAGCTTTCTTT	CATSGQPYTEAFF
-	-	TRBV6-4	TRBJ2-2	TGTGCCAGCAGTTTGCAGGGGGGCACCGGGGAGCTGTTTTTT	CASSLQGGTGELFF
-	-	TRBV18	TRBJ1-4	TGTGCCAGCTCCCTGCAGGGTCCGGGCGGGACTAATGAAAAACTGTTTTTT	CASSLQGPGGTNEKLFF
-	-	TRBV9	TRBJ1-2	TGTGCCAGCAGCCCGGACGACAGGATCTATGGCTACACCTTC	CASSPDDRIYGYTF
-	-	TRBV6-5	TRBJ2-3	TGTGCCAGCAGTTTGTTTCCGCGGGCAGATACGCAGTATTTT	CASSLFPRADTQYF
-	-	TRBV5-6	TRBJ1-2	TGTGCCAGCAGCCCTACTGGGGAAGGCTACACCTTC	CASSPTGEGYTF
-	-	TRBV7-3	TRBJ2-3	TGTGCCAGCAGCTTAGGGTCCTTGGGCACAGATACGCAGTATTTT	CASSLGSLGTDTQYF
-	-	TRBV18	TRBJ1-3	TGTGCCAGCTCACCACTGGAGACAGACTCTGGAAACACCATATATTTT	CASSPLETDSGNTIYF
-	-	TRBV3-1/TRBV3-2	TRBJ1-2	TGTGCCAGCAGCCAAGACAGGGGAGGCTACACCTTC	CASSQDRGGYTF
-	-	TRBV19	TRBJ1-2	TGTGCCAGTAGCTTCGGGACAACCTATGGCTACACCTTC	CASSFGTTYGYTF